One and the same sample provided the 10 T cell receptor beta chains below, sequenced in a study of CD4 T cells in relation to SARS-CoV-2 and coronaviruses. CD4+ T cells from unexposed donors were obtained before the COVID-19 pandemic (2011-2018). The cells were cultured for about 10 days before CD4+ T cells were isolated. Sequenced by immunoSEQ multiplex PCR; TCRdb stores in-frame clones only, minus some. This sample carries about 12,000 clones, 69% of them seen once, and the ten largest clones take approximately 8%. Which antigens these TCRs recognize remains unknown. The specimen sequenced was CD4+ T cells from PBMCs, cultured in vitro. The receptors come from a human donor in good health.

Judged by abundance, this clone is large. DNA for the CDR3: TGTGCCAGCAGCCTAATCCCGGACAGCCCTTATGAAAAACTGTTTTTT. Amino acids: CASSLIPDSPYEKLFF. The chain couples TRBV3-1 (or the pseudogene TRBV3-2) to TRBJ1-4, with a possible D match to TRBD1 (6 bases). This CDR3 comprises 16 residues. CDR1 and CDR2 (germline): LGHDT, YNNKEL (reference sequence). V was pared by 4 bases and J by 6 bases, with 18 bases between.

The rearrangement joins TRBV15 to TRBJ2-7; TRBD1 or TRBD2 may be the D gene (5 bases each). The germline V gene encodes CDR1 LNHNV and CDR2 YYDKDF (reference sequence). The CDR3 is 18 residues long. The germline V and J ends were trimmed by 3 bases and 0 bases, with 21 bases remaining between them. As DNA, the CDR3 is TGTGCCACCAGCAGTAGGGCAGGGCGCGCCGGGAACTCCTACGAGCAGTACTTC. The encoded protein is CATSSRAGRAGNSYEQYF.

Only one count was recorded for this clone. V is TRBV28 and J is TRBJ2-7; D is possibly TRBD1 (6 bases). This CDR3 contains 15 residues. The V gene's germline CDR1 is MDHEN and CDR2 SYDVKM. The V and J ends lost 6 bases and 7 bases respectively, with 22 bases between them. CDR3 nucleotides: TGTGCCAGCAGAACCACAGGGTCTGTAAAGTGGGAGCAGTACTTC. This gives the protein CASRTTGSVKWEQYF.

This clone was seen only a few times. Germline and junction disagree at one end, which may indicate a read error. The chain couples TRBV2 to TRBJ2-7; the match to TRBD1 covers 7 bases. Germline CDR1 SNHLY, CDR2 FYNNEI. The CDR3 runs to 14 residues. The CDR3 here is CASSERQVFGTEMF. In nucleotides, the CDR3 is TGTGCCAGCAGTGAACGCCAGGTGTTCGGGACAGAGATGTTC.

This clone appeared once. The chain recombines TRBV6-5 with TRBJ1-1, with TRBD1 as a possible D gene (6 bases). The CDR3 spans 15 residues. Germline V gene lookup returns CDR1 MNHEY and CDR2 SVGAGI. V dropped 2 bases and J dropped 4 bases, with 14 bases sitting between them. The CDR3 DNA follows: TGTGCCAGCAGTTACAGTCAATTAGGGGGCACTGAAGCTTTCTTT. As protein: CASSYSQLGGTEAFF.

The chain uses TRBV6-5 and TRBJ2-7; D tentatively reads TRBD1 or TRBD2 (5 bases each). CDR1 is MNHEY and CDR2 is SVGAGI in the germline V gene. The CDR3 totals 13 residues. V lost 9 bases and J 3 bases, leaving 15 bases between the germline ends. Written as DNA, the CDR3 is TGTGCCAGTGAAGGGACGGAGATCTACGAGCAGTACTTC. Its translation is CASEGTEIYEQYF.

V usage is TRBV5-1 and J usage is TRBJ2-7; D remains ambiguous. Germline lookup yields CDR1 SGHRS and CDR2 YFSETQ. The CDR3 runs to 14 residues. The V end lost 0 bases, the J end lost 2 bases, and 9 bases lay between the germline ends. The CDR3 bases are TGCGCCAGCAGCTTGGGTGTTGAACCCTACGAGCAGTACTTC. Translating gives CASSLGVEPYEQYF.

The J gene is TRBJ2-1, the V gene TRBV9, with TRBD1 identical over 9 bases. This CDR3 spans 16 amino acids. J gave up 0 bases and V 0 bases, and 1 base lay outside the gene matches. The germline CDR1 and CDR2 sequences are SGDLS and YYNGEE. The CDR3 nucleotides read TGTGCCAGCAGCGTAGGACAGGGGGGCTCCTACAATGAGCAGTTCTTC. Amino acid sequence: CASSVGQGGSYNEQFF.

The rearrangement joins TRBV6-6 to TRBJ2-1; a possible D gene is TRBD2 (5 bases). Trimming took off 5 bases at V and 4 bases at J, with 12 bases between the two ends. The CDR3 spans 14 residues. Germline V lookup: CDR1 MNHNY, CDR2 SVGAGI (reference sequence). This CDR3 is CASSPDSRYNEQFF. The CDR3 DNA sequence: TGTGCCAGCAGTCCGGACTCGCGATACAATGAGCAGTTCTTC.

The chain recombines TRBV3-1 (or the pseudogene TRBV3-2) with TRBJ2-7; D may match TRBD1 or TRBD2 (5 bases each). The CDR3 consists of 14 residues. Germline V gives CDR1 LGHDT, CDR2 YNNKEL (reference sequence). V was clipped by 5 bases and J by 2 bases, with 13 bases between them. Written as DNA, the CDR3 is TGTGCCAGCAGCTACCGGGACGGGACCTACGAGCAGTACTTC. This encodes CASSYRDGTYEQYF.